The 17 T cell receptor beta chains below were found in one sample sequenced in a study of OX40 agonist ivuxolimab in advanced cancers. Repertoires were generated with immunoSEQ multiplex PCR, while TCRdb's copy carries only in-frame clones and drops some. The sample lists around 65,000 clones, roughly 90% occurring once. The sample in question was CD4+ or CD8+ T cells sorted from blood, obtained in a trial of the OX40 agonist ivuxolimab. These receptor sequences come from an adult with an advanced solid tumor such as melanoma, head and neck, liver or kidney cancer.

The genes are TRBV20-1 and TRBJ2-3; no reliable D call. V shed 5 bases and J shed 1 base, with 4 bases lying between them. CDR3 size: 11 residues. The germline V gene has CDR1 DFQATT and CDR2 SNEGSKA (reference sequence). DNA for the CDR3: TGCAGTGCTTTCGGCACAGATACGCAGTATTTT. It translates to CSAFGTDTQYF.

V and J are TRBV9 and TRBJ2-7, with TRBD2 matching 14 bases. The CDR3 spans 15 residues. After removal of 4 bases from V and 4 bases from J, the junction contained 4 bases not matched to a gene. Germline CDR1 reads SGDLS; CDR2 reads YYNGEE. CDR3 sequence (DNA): TGTGCCAGCAGCTCAGGACTAGCGGGAGGTTACGAGCAGTACTTC. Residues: CASSSGLAGGYEQYF.

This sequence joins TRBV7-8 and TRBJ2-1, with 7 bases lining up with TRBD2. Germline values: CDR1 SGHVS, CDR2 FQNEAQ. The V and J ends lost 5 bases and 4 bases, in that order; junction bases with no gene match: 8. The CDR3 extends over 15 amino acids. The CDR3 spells CASSPRRERYNEQFF. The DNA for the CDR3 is TGTGCCAGCAGCCCAAGGCGGGAGCGGTACAATGAGCAGTTCTTC. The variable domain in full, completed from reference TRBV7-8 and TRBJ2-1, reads GAGVSQSPRYKVAKRGQDVALRCDPISGHVSLFWYQQALGQGPEFLTYFQNEAQLDKSGLPSDRFFAERPEGSVSTLKIQRTQQEDSAVYLCASSPRRERYNEQFFGPGTRLTVL.

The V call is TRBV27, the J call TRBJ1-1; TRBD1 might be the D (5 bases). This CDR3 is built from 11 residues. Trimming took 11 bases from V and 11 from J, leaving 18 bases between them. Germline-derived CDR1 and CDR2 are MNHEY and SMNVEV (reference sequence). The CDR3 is CASLGRRRAFF. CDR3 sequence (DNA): TGTGCCTCCTTGGGGCGACGGAGGGCTTTCTTT.

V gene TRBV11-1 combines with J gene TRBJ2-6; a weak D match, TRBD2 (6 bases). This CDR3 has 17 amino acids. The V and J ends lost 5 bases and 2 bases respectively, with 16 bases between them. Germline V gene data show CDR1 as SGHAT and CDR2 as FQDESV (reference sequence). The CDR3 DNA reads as TGTGCCAGCAGCCATAGTGCGGGGCGGCCTGGGGCCAACGTCCTGACTTTC. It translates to CASSHSAGRPGANVLTF. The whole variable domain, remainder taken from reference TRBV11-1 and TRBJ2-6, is EAEVAQSPRYKITEKSQAVAFWCDPISGHATLYWYRQILGQGPELLVQFQDESVVDDSQLPKDRFSAERLKGVDSTLKIQPAELGDSAMYLCASSHSAGRPGANVLTFGAGSRLTVL.

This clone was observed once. CDR3 sequence reads: CASIGVGELFF. CDR3 sequence (DNA): TGTGCCAGCATTGGCGTCGGGGAGCTGTTTTTT. This rearrangement joins TRBV11-3 to TRBJ2-2; unclear D gene. Looked up from germline, CDR1 is SGHNT and CDR2 is YENEEA. This CDR3 contains 11 residues. V shed 7 bases and J shed 7 bases, with 7 bases lying between them.

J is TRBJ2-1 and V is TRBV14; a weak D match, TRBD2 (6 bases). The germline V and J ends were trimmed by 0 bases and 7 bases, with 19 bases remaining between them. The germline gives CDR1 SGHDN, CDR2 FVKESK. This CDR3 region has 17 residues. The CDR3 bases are TGTGCCAGCAGCCAAGAAAGACGTCGGGAGAGGAGGAATGAGCAGTTCTTC. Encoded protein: CASSQERRRERRNEQFF.

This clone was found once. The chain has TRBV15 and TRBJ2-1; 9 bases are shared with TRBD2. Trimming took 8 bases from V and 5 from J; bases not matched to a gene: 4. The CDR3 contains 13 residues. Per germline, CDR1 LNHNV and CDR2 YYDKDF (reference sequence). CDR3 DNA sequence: TGTGCCACCGAGCGGGAGGCCAACAATGAGCAGTTCTTC. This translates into CATEREANNEQFF.

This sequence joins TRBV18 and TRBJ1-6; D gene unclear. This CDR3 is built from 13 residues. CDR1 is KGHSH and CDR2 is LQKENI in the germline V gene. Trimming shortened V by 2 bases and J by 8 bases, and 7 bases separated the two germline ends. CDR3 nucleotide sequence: TGTGCCAGCTCACCAGGGAGGGATTCACCCCTCCACTTT. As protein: CASSPGRDSPLHF.

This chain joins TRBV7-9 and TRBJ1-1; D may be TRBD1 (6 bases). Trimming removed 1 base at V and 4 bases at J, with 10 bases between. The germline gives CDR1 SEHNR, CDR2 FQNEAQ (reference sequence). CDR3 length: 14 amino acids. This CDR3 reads CASSLEGVVTEAFF. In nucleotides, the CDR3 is TGTGCCAGCAGCTTAGAGGGGGTTGTCACTGAAGCTTTCTTT. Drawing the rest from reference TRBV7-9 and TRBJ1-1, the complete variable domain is DTGVSQNPRHKITKRGQNVTFRCDPISEHNRLYWYRQTLGQGPEFLTYFQNEAQLEKSRLLSDRFSAERPKGSFSTLEIQRTEQGDSAMYLCASSLEGVVTEAFFGQGTRLTVV.

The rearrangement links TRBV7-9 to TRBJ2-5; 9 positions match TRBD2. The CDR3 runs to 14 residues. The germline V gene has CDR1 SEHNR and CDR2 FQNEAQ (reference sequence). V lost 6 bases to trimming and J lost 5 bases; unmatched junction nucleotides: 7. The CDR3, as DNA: TGTGCCAGCAGAATAGCGGGAGAAAAGGAGACCCAGTACTTC. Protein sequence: CASRIAGEKETQYF.

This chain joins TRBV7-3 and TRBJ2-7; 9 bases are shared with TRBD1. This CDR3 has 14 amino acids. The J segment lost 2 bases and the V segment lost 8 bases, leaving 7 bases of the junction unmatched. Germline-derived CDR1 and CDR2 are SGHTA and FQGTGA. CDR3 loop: CASDIRDRAYEQYF. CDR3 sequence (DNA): TGTGCCAGCGATATAAGGGACAGGGCCTACGAGCAGTACTTC.

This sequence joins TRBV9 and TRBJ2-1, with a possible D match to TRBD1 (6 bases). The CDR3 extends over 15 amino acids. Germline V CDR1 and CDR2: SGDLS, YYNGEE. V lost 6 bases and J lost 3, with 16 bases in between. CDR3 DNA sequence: TGTGCCAGCAACAAACCAGGGGCCAGCTACAATGAGCAGTTCTTC. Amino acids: CASNKPGASYNEQFF.

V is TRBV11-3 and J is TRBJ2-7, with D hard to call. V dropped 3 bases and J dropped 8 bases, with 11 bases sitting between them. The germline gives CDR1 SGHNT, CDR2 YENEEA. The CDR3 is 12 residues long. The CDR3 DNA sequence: TGTGCCAGCAGCTTTAATGGCGGACAGCAGTACTTC. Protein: CASSFNGGQQYF.

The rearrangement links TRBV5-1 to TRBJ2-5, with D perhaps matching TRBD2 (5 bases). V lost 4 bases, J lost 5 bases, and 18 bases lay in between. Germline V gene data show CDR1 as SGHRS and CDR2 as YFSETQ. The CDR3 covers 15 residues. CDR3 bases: TGCGCCAGCAGCAAACGAAATGGAGGTGGGGAGACCCAGTACTTC. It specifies CASSKRNGGGETQYF.

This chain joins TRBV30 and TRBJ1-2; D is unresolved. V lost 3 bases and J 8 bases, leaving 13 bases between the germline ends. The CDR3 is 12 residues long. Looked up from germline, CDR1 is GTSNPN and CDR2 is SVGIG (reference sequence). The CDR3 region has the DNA TGTGCCTGGAGCGGGCGCCCATTCGGCTACACCTTC. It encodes CAWSGRPFGYTF.

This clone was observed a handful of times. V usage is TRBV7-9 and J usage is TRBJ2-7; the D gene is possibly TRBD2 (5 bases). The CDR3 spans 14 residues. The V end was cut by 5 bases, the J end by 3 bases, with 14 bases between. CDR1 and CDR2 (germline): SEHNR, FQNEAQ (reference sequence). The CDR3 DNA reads TGTGCCAGCAGCCGAAAAGGACTTGGCTACGAGCAGTACTTC. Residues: CASSRKGLGYEQYF.